This T cell receptor beta chain came from a study of early T cells in non-severe SARS-CoV-2 infection. Study background: The chains were unpaired, and the sequenced material was bulk RNA from unsorted whole blood.

Whole-study findings and limits: Using VDJdb, the matching emphasized anti-spike CD8 responses while missing private and CD4 specificities.

Separate cDNA molecules each had unique molecular identifiers attached to them. TCRdb reprocessed the 5' RACE reads with MiXCR, giving one entry per CDR3 protein. The sample has some 110,000 distinct CDR3 sequences, approximately 15% seen once. Remarks on this clonotype: Its specificity is unknown.

Trimming took off 6 bases at V and 7 bases at J, with 18 bases between the two ends. Germline values: CDR1 SGHAT, CDR2 FQNNGV. The CDR3 totals 14 residues. This chain connects TRBV11-2 to TRBJ1-1; D unresolved. The sample comprised whole blood. The clonotype originates from an adult who was a healthcare worker with PCR-confirmed SARS-CoV-2 infection or an uninfected control (not recorded which). The CDR3 DNA follows: TGTGCCAGCAGACCCGCATTCGGAGGGAATGAAGCTTTCTTT. As protein: CASRPAFGGNEAFF. The full variable domain, its missing parts supplied by reference TRBV11-2 and TRBJ1-1, is EAGVAQSPRYKIIEKRQSVAFWCNPISGHATLYWYQQILGQGPKLLIQFQNNGVVDDSQLPKDRFSAERLKGVDSTLKIQPAKLEDSAVYLCASRPAFGGNEAFFGQGTRLTVV.